Below, 8 T cell receptor beta chains from the same sample are listed, as sequenced in a study of glioma-infiltrating T cells after dendritic cell vaccination (dated by TCRdb to 2016 to 2017). The sample's time point label, decoded: after dendritic cell vaccination, including at tumor progression/relapse. The library was obtained by the immunoSEQ multiplex PCR assay. TCRdb took this table from immuneACCESS and kept in-frame rearrangements with V and J called. Such tables lack part of the clones; where checked against another copy, unresolved V genes explain under half of the gap, and the rest is unexplained. This sample lists roughly 85,000 clones; 75% to 90% were detected once. The ten largest account for 8.5% of the sample. The source material was blood, sampled after dendritic cell vaccination. The origin of the receptors is a human donor with glioblastoma.

The chain uses TRBV2 and TRBJ2-7, with D possibly matching TRBD2 (5 bases). V was pared by 3 bases and J by 0 bases, with 9 bases between. The length of the CDR3 is 14 residues. The V gene's germline CDR1 is SNHLY and CDR2 FYNNEI. The CDR3 nucleotides are TGTGCCAGCAGTGACGGGAATAGCTCCTACGAGCAGTACTTC. Its translation is CASSDGNSSYEQYF.

This clone was recorded only once. The chain has TRBV10-3 and TRBJ2-7, with TRBD1 matching 7 bases. This CDR3 contains 14 residues. Trimming cost V 3 bases and J 3 bases; bases outside gene matches: 5. The germline CDR1 and CDR2 sequences are ENHRY and SYGVKD. The CDR3 nucleotides read TGTGCCATCAGTGAACCGGGACAGAACTACGAGCAGTACTTC. The encoded protein is CAISEPGQNYEQYF.

The rearrangement links TRBV7-9 to TRBJ2-7; 8 bases are shared with TRBD1. The germline CDR1 and CDR2 sequences are SEHNR and FQNEAQ (reference sequence). Losses at the gene ends were 5 bases for V and 5 bases for J; bases not matched to a gene: 2. This CDR3 is 12 amino acids long. This chain's CDR3 is CASSRTGNEQYF. The CDR3 coding sequence is TGTGCCAGCAGCAGGACAGGGAACGAGCAGTACTTC.

The chain carries TRBV5-1 and TRBJ2-2; 8 positions agree with TRBD1. This CDR3 is 17 amino acids long. V shed 0 bases and J 5 bases; nucleotides not matched to a gene: 9. Germline V gene lookup returns CDR1 SGHRS and CDR2 YFSETQ. In DNA, the CDR3 is TGCGCCAGCAGCTTGGGAAGACAGGGGATAGGGACCGGGGAGCTGTTTTTT. The encoded protein is CASSLGRQGIGTGELFF.

The chain links TRBV7-9 to TRBJ1-5, with 10 positions matching TRBD1. The CDR3 is made up of 16 amino acids. Losses at the gene ends were 5 bases for V and 3 bases for J; bases not matched to a gene: 7. Germline CDR1 SEHNR, CDR2 FQNEAQ (reference sequence). CDR3 sequence: CASSTGQGVNNQPQHF. CDR3 nucleotide sequence: TGTGCCAGCAGCACAGGACAGGGGGTCAACAATCAGCCCCAGCATTTT.

CDR3 bases: TGTGCCAGCAGTTCCAAAGGGACAGGGCCGCCCTATGGCTACACCTTC. It encodes CASSSKGTGPPYGYTF. V usage is TRBV28 and J usage is TRBJ1-2, with 9 bases that match TRBD1. The germline CDR1 and CDR2 sequences are MDHEN and SYDVKM. With V trimmed by 4 bases and J by 4 bases, 10 bases remained unmatched. The CDR3 contains 16 residues.

The gene calls are TRBV18 and TRBJ1-2; TRBD1 matches at 10 bases. The trim removed 4 bases at V and 2 bases at J, leaving 4 bases unmatched. Germline V gives CDR1 KGHSH, CDR2 LQKENI. CDR3 length: 15 amino acids. The CDR3 here is CASSQPGQGNYGYTF. The CDR3 nucleotides read TGTGCCAGCTCACAGCCGGGACAGGGGAACTATGGCTACACCTTC.

This clone was observed once. The V gene is TRBV29-1, the J gene TRBJ2-2, with 9 bases identical to TRBD1. V gave up 5 bases and J gave up 4 bases; unmatched junction bases: 8. The CDR3 spans 15 residues. In germline, CDR1 is SQVTM, CDR2 ANQGSEA. The chain's CDR3 is CSVKPGQGVTGELFF. As DNA, the CDR3 is TGCAGCGTTAAGCCGGGACAGGGTGTCACCGGGGAGCTGTTTTTT.